This entry is about one TCR beta chain. Using a J-beta primer mix together with a sample-barcoded 5' primer, a second PCR was run for roughly 7 to 11 cycles. MiXCR, run by TCRdb on the 5' RACE reads, gives a single entry per CDR3 protein. The sample consists of hundreds of thousands of distinct CDR3 sequences, under 40% of them appearing once. This record belongs to a study of blood T cells in healthy people across ages. Input material: blood. The receptor was derived from a man aged 18 to 35 in good health.

In DNA, the CDR3 is TGTGCCAGCACCGTGACAGATTACTATGGCTACACCTTC. This translates into CASTVTDYYGYTF. The chain links TRBV5-6 to TRBJ1-2, with D possibly matching TRBD1 (5 bases). V lost 6 bases, J lost 3 bases, and 12 bases lay in between. Germline loops: CDR1 SGHDT, CDR2 YYEEEE. The CDR3 spans 13 residues.